This T cell receptor (beta chain) stems from a study of blood T cell repertoires in COVID-19 (TCRdb year 2020). In terms of the full investigation: Samples covering the acute and convalescent phases of COVID-19 were provided by collaborators in the United States, Italy and Spain. Sample metadata almost always included a de-identified subject ID, COVID-19 status, age in years and sex. HLA class I and class II types, where available, came from metadata supplied by the sample provider rather than from assay-based typing. Samples came from the ongoing ImmuneRACE study (first 160 participants) plus 1,254 subjects from 6 global collaborators. The repertoires were released in a freely available public database meant as a resource for research on the immune response to SARS-CoV-2. Deeply sampled blood TCRbeta repertoires from subjects exposed to, actively infected with, or recovered from COVID-19 were included in the dataset. The material from the prospective study consisted of cDNA or gDNA derived from T cells, B-cell-depleted T cells, or PBMCs.

TCRbeta CDR3 regions were amplified from genomic DNA using the immunoSEQ Assay, a bias-controlled multiplex PCR. Concerning the study's data processing: Nucleated cell counts per sample were estimated from amplification of reference gene primers within the assay. To quantify the absolute abundance of each unique TCRbeta CDR3 rearrangement, sequence reads were collapsed and filtered. Productive Simpson clonality was computed per sample as the square root of Simpson's diversity index over productive rearrangements. TCRdb stores this immuneACCESS table with in-frame sequences only. Part of the clones is absent; in the studies checked, under half of the shortfall reflects unresolved V genes, and no reason is known for the rest. V, J and clone size reflect that table, while D and trimming were determined from the DNA. The sample table lists around 270,000 clones, more than 85% of them with a count of one. The top ten constitute around 2.6% of the sample.

In its sample, this clone was seen once. Its antigen is currently not known. Base quality data are lacking; no much larger clone is found one base away. This sample includes further DNA sequences coding for the same CDR3. General conclusions and limits of the study: Clinical and demographic metadata were provided uncurated, with the amount varying by source and participant.

One collaborating source in Seattle enrolled patients while the patients were actively infected and followed the patients over time throughout the course of disease. Collaborating institutions collected whole blood in K2EDTA tubes following their own protocols. For TCRbeta analysis, collaborators shipped samples as frozen whole blood, isolated PBMCs, or DNA extracted from either of those sample types. Sequencing was done on a sample of peripheral blood. This clonotype originated in a person under 35 with COVID-19, enrolled during active disease.

The DNA sequence is TGCGCCAGCAGCGGGACAGGGGCAACCTACGAGCAGTACTTC. This codes for CASSGTGATYEQYF. The V gene is TRBV5-1 and the J gene is TRBJ2-7; the junction holds 10 bases that match TRBD1. The CDR3 spans 14 residues, from the cysteine through the phenylalanine. The entry retains the CDR3 DNA only, 42 bases that are in frame from base 1. Based on the germline V gene, the CDR1 and CDR2 sequences are SGHRS and YFSETQ. Clipping removes 4 bases from V and 2 bases from J, with 3 as the unmatched junction base count. Reference TRBV5-1 and TRBJ2-7 genes cover what lies past the CDR3, so the full variable domain is KAGVTQTPRYLIKTRGQQVTLSCSPISGHRSVSWYQQTPGQGLQFLFEYFSETQRNKGNFPGRFSGRQFSNSRSEMNVSTLELGDSALYLCASSGTGATYEQYFGPGTRLTVT.